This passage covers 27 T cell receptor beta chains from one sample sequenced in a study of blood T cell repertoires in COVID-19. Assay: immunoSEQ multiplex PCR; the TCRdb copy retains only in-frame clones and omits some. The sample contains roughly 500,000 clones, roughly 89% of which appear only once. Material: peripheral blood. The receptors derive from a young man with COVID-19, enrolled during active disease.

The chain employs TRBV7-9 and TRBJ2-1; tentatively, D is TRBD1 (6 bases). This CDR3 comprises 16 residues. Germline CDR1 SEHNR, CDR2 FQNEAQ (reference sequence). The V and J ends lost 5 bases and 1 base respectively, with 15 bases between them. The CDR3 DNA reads TGTGCCAGCAGCCAGCTACCAGGGGCGTCCTACAATGAGCAGTTCTTC. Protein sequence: CASSQLPGASYNEQFF.

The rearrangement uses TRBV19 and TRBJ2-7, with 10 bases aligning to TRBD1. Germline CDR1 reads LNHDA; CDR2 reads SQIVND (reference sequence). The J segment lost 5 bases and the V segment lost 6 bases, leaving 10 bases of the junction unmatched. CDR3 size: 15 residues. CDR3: CASRGAGTGANEQYF. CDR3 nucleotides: TGTGCCAGTAGGGGAGCCGGGACAGGGGCCAACGAGCAGTACTTC.

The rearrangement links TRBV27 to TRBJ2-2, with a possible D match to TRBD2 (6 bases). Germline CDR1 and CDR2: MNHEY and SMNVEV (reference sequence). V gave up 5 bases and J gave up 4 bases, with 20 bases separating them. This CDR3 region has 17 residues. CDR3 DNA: TGTGCCAGCAGTCCCAGGCCGGGACTCGGCTCCACCGGGGAGCTGTTTTTT. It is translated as CASSPRPGLGSTGELFF.

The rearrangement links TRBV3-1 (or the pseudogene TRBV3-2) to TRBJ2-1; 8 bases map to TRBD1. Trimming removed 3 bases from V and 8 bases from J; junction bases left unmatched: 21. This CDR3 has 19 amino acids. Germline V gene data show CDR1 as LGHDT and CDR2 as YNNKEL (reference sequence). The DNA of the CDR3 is TGTGCCAGCAGCCAGGTACGACCGCGGGAACAGGGGGTGCCCTATGAGCAGTTCTTC. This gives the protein CASSQVRPREQGVPYEQFF.

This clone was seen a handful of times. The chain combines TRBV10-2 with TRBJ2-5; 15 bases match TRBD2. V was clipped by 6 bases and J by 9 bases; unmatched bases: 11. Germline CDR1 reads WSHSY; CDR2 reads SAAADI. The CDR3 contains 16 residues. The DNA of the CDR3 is TGCGCCAGCAGGGGGGGCGGGACTAGCGGGGGGCAGGCCCAGTACTTC. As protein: CASRGGGTSGGQAQYF.

In DNA form, the CDR3 reads TGTGCCAGCAGCCGCCGGGGTAGGGGGTACCAAGAGACCCAGTACTTC. Protein sequence: CASSRRGRGYQETQYF. The gene calls are TRBV11-2 and TRBJ2-5; maybe TRBD1 (6 bases). Germline V gene sequence: CDR1 SGHAT, CDR2 FQNNGV. The CDR3 length is 16 residues. V gave up 5 bases and J gave up 0 bases, with 16 bases separating them.

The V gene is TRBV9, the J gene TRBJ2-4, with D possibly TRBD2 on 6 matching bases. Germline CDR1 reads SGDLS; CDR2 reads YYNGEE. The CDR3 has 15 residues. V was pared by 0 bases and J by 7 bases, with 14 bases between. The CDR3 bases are TGTGCCAGCAGCGTAGGGCAGGCGGAGGGGAACATTCAGTACTTC. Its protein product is CASSVGQAEGNIQYF.

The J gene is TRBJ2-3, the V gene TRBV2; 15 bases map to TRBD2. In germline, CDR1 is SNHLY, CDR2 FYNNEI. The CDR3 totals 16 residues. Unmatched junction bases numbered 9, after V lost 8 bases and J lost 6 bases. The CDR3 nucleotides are TGTGCCAGCCCAAGTTTCGGGACTAGCGGGAGGGATACGCAGTATTTT. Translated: CASPSFGTSGRDTQYF.

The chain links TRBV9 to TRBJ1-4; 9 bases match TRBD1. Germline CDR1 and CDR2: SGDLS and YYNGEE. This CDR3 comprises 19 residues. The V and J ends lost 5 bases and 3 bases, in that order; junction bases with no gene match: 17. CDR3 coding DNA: TGTGCCAGCAGTGCCGGGACAGGGAGGCCAGGAGGATCTAATGAAAAACTGTTTTTT. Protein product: CASSAGTGRPGGSNEKLFF.

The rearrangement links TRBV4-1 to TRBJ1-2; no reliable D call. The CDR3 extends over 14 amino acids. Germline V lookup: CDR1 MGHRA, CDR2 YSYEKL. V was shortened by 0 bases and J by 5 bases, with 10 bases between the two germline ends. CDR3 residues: CASSQDLPVYGYTF. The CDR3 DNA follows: TGCGCCAGCAGCCAAGATCTGCCGGTTTATGGCTACACCTTC.

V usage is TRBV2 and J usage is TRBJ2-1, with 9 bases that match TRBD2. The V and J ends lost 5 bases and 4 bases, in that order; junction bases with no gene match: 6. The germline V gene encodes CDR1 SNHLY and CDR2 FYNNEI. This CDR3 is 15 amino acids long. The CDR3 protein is CASSIAGDLYNEQFF. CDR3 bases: TGTGCCAGCAGTATAGCGGGGGACCTTTACAATGAGCAGTTCTTC.

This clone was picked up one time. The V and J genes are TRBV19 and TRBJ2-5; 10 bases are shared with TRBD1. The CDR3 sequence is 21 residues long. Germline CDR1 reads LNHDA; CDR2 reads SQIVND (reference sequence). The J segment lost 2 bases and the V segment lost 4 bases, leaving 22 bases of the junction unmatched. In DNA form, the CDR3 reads TGTGCCAGTAGTACGGGGGACAGGGGTTATACGTGGCTAGCGGATCAAGAGACCCAGTACTTC. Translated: CASSTGDRGYTWLADQETQYF.

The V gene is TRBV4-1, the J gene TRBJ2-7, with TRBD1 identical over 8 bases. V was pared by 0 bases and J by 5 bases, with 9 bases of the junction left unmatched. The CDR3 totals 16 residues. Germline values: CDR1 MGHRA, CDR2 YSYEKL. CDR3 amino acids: CASSQESGGVRDEQYF. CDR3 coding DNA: TGCGCCAGCAGCCAAGAGTCAGGGGGCGTACGCGACGAGCAGTACTTC.

The DNA for the CDR3 is TGTGCCAGCATAGGGAGAAACTACGAGCAGTACTTC. Amino acid sequence: CASIGRNYEQYF. The chain has TRBV12-3 or TRBV12-4 and TRBJ2-7; a weak D match, TRBD2 (5 bases). Deletions cut 7 bases from V and 3 bases from J, with 10 bases between. The length of the CDR3 is 12 residues.

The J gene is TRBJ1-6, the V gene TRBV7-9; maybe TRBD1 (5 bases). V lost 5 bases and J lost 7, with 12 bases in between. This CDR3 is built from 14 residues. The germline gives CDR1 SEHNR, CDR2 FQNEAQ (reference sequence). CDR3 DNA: TGTGCCAGCAGCGCCGACAGAGCAAATTCACCCCTCCACTTT. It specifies CASSADRANSPLHF.

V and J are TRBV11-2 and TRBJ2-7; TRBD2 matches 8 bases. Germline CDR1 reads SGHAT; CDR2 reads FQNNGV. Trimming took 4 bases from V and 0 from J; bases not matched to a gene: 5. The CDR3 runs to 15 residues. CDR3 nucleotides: TGTGCCAGCAGCTCGGCGGGGGGACGCTCCTACGAGCAGTACTTC. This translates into CASSSAGGRSYEQYF.

The CDR3 DNA is TGTGCCAGCAGTACACGACTAGCGGGAAACATTCAGTACTTC. Amino acid sequence: CASSTRLAGNIQYF. This rearrangement joins TRBV3-1 (or the pseudogene TRBV3-2) to TRBJ2-4; 10 bases agree with TRBD2. This CDR3 region has 14 residues. V shed 6 bases, J shed 6 bases, and the junction held 5 bases outside the gene matches. Germline-derived CDR1 and CDR2 are LGHDT and YNNKEL (reference sequence).

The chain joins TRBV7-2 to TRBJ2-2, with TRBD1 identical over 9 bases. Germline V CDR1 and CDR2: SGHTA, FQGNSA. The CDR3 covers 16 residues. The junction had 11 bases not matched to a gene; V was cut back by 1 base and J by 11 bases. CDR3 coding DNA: TGTGCCAGCAGCTTAGGTCGGGACAGGGAAGGGTATGAGCTGTTTTTT. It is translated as CASSLGRDREGYELFF.

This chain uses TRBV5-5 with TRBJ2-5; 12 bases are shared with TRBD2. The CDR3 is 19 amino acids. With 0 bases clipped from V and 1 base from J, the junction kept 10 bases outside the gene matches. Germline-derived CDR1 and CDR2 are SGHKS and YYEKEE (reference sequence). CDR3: CASSLAGLAGRSPQETQYF. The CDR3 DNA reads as TGTGCCAGCAGCTTGGCCGGACTAGCGGGAAGAAGCCCCCAAGAGACCCAGTACTTC.

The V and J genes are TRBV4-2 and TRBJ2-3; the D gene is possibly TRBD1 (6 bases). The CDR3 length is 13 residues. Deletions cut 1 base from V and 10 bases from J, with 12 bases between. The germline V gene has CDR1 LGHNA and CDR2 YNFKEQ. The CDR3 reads CASSQAQGIAQYF. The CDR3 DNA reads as TGTGCCAGCAGCCAAGCCCAGGGGATCGCGCAGTATTTT.

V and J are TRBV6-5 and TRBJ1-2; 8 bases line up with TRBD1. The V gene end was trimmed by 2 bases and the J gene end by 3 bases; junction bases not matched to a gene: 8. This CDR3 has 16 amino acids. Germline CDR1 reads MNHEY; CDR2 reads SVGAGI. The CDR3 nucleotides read TGTGCCAGCAGTTACACGATCGGACAGGGCGACTATGGCTACACCTTC. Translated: CASSYTIGQGDYGYTF.

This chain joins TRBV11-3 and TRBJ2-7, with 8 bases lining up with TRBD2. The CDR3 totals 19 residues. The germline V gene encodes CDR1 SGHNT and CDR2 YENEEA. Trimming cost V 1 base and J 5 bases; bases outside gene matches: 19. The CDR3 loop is CASSLGPSALAGPRDEQYF. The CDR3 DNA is TGTGCCAGCAGCTTAGGGCCCAGCGCCCTAGCGGGTCCACGGGACGAGCAGTACTTC.

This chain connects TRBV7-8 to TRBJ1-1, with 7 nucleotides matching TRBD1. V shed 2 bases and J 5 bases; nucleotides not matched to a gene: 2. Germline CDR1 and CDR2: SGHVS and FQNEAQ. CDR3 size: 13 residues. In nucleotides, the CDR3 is TGTGCCAGCAGCTTAAAACAGGGGACTGAAGCTTTCTTT. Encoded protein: CASSLKQGTEAFF.

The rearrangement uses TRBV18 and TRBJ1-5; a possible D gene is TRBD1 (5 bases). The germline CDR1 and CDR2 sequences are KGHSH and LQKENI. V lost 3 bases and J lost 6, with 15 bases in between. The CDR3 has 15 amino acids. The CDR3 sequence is CASSPPGDSAQPQHF. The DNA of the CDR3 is TGTGCCAGCTCACCCCCCGGCGACAGCGCTCAGCCCCAGCATTTT.

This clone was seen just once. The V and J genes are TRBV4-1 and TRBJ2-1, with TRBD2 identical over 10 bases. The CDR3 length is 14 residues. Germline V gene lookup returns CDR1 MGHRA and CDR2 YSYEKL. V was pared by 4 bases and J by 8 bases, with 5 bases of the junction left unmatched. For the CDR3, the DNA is TGCGCCAGCAGCCCGGGACTAGCGAAGGATGAGCAGTTCTTC. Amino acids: CASSPGLAKDEQFF.

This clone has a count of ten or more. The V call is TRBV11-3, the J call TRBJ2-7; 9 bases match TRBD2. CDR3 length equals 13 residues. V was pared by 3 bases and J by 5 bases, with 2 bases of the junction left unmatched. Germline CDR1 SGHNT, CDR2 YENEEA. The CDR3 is CASSLEREDEQYF. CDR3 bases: TGTGCCAGCAGCTTGGAGCGGGAGGACGAGCAGTACTTC.

The CDR3 loop reads CASSLSGGLGTEAFF. The CDR3 DNA follows: TGTGCCAGCAGCCTCTCAGGGGGATTGGGCACTGAAGCTTTCTTT. The chain recombines TRBV7-9 with TRBJ1-1; 7 bases are shared with TRBD1. Germline V gene sequence: CDR1 SEHNR, CDR2 FQNEAQ (reference sequence). With 5 bases clipped from V and 4 bases from J, the junction kept 10 bases outside the gene matches. This CDR3 has 15 residues. Together with reference TRBV7-9 and TRBJ1-1, the CDR3 gives the full variable domain: DTGVSQNPRHKITKRGQNVTFRCDPISEHNRLYWYRQTLGQGPEFLTYFQNEAQLEKSRLLSDRFSAERPKGSFSTLEIQRTEQGDSAMYLCASSLSGGLGTEAFFGQGTRLTVV.